The T cell receptor (beta chain) under discussion was sequenced for a study of T-cell reconstitution after alpha-beta-depleted transplantation in children. Study-wide results and limits: T-cell numbers and diversity, one year after transplant, stemmed largely from T cells that were newly produced. Some patients' high day-60 TCRbeta diversity was attributed to recipient cells surviving conditioning.

A word on this clonotype: The target antigen is unknown.

Unique molecular identifiers were incorporated during preparation of the TCRbeta library. TCRdb independently ran MiXCR on the PCR reads; one entry per CDR3 protein. There are some 600,000 distinct CDR3 sequences in the sample; approximately 12% occur only once, and approximately 2% lies in the top ten. Trimming shortened V by 4 bases and J by 6 bases, and 19 bases separated the two germline ends. The CDR3 loop spans 15 amino acids. Germline V lookup: CDR1 SQVTM, CDR2 ANQGSEA. This clonotype was obtained from a male patient under 18 who had a stem cell transplant for acute myeloid leukemia, so the T cells may come from the graft donor. The sample consisted of PBMCs, mostly from graft donor cells, taken 360 days after TCRalphabeta/CD19-depleted stem cell transplant. The J gene is TRBJ2-1, the V gene TRBV29-1, with D possibly being TRBD1 (6 bases). The CDR3 nucleotides read TGCAGCGTTGCCGGGACATTGTTCCCCCTCAATGAGCAGTTCTTC. Its translation is CSVAGTLFPLNEQFF.